The sequence of this T cell receptor (beta chain) was determined in a study of beta chain features in type 1 diabetes. Reverse transcribing all isolated RNA meant expressed TCRB transcripts were sequenced. Profiled with immunoSEQ multiplex PCR; TCRdb holds only in-frame clones, not every one. The sample holds hundreds of thousands of clones, roughly 12% seen once. V gave up 2 bases and J gave up 0 bases, with 8 bases separating them. This CDR3 contains 16 residues. Looked up from germline, CDR1 is SGHAT and CDR2 is FQNNGV. This chain connects TRBV11-2 to TRBJ2-6, with D possibly matching TRBD2 (5 bases). The sequence derives from a man younger than 35 in good health. The sequencing sample was made of naive CD4+ T cells from blood. The CDR3 spells CASSLPGYSGANVLTF. CDR3 DNA sequence: TGTGCCAGCAGCTTACCGGGGTACTCTGGGGCCAACGTCCTGACTTTC.